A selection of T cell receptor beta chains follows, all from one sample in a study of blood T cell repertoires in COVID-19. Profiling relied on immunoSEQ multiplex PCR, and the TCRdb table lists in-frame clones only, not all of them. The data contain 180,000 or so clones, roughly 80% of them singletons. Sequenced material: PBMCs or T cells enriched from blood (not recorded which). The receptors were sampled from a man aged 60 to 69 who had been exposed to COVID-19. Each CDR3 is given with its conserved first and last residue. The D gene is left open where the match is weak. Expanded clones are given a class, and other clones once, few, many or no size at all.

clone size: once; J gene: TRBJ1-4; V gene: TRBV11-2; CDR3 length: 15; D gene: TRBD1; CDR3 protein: CASSLDSGGGEKLFF; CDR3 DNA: TGTGCCAGCAGCTTAGATTCAGGGGGAGGTGAAAAACTGTTTTTT
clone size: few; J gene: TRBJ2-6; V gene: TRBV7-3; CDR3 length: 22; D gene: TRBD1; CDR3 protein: CASSSKLLKDRERNSGANVLTF; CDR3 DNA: TGTGCCAGCAGCTCGAAACTCCTAAAGGACAGGGAACGAAACTCTGGGGCCAACGTCCTGACTTTC
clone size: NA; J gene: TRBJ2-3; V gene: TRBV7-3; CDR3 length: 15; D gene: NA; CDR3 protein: CASSAPSSSTDTQYF; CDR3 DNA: TGTGCCAGCAGCGCCCCTAGCAGTTCCACAGATACGCAGTATTTT
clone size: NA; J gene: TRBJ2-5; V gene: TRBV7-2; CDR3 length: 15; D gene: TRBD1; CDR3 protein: CASSPTGAEGETQYF; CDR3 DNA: TGTGCCAGCAGTCCCACAGGGGCTGAGGGAGAGACCCAGTACTTC
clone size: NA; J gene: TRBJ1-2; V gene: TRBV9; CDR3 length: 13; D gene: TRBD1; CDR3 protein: CASSLDPGGGYTF; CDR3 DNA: TGTGCCAGCAGCTTAGACCCAGGGGGTGGCTACACCTTC
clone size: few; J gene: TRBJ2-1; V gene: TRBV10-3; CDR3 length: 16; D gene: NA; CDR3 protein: CAIEVGGTGSYNEQFF; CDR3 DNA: TGTGCCATAGAGGTAGGCGGGACGGGCTCCTACAATGAGCAGTTCTTC
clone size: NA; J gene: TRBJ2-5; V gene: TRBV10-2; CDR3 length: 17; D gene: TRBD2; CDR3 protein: CASSGTSGRTVAETQYF; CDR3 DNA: TGCGCCAGCAGTGGGACTAGCGGGAGGACGGTTGCTGAGACCCAGTACTTC
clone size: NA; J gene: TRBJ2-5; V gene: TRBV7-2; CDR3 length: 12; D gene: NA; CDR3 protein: CASSYGQETQYF; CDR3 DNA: TGTGCCAGCAGCTACGGCCAAGAGACCCAGTACTTC
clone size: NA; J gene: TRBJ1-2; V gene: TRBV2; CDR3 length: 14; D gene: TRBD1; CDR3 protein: CASSRDRDMVGYTF; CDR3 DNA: TGTGCCAGCAGTCGGGACAGGGACATGGTCGGCTACACCTTC
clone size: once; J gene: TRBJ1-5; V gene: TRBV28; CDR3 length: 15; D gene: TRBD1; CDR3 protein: CASSGDRGYNQPQHF; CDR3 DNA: TGTGCCAGCAGCGGGGACAGGGGGTACAATCAGCCCCAGCATTTT
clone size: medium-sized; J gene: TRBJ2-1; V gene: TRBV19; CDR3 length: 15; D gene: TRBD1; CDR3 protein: CASKEDRSSYNEQFF; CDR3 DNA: TGTGCCAGTAAGGAGGACAGGTCTTCCTACAATGAGCAGTTCTTC
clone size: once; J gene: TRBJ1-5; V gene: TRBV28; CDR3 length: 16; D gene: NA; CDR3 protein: CASREGRANSNQPQHF; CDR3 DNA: TGTGCCAGCAGGGAGGGAAGGGCGAATAGCAATCAGCCCCAGCATTTT
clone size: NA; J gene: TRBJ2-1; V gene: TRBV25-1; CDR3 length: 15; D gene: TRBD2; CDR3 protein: CASSRIGAGAGEQFF; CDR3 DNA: TGTGCCAGCAGTAGAATCGGTGCGGGAGCGGGTGAGCAGTTCTTC
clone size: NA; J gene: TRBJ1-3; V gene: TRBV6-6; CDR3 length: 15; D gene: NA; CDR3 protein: CASSYSRDIGNTIYF; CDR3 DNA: TGTGCCAGCAGTTACTCGAGGGACATAGGAAACACCATATATTTT
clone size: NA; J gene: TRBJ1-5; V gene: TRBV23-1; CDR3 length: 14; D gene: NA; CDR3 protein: CASSHREGHQPQHF; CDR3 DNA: TGCGCCAGCAGTCACAGGGAAGGTCATCAGCCCCAGCATTTT
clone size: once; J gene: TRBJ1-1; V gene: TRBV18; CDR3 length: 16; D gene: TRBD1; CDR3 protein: CASSPRDRVSNTEAFF; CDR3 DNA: TGTGCCAGCTCACCACGGGACAGGGTGAGCAACACTGAAGCTTTCTTT
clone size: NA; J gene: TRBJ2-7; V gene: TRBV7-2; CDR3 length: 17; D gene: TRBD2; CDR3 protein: CASSGVRPGLAGGEQYF; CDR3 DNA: TGTGCCAGCAGCGGGGTTCGACCGGGACTAGCGGGAGGCGAGCAGTACTTC
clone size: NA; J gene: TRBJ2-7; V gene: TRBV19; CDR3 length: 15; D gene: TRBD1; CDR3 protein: CASSTRPGQGYEQYF; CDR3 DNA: TGTGCCAGTAGTACGAGACCGGGACAGGGCTACGAGCAGTACTTC
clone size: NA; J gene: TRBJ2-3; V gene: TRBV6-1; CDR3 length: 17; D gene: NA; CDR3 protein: CASSAGLRGRATDTQYF; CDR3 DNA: TGTGCCAGCAGTGCCGGCCTCAGGGGAAGGGCGACAGATACGCAGTATTTT
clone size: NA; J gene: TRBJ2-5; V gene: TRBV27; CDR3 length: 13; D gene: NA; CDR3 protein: CASSPGFRETQYF; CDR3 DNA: TGTGCCAGCAGTCCAGGGTTCCGAGAGACCCAGTACTTC
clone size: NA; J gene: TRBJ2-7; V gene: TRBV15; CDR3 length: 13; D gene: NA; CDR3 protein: CATSRGLPYEQYF; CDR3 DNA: TGTGCCACCAGCAGGGGACTGCCCTACGAGCAGTACTTC
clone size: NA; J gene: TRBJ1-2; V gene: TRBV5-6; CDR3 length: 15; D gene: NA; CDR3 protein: CASSLVGGSNYGYTF; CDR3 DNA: TGTGCCAGCAGCTTGGTAGGCGGGAGTAACTATGGCTACACCTTC
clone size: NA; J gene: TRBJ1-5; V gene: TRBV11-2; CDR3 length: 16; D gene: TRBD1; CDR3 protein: CASSLGSGGLGQPQHF; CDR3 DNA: TGTGCCAGCAGCTTGGGGTCAGGGGGTCTTGGACAGCCCCAGCATTTT
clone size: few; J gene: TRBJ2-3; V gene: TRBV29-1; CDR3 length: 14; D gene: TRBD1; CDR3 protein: CSEGGQGTTDTQYF; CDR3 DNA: TGCAGCGAGGGGGGACAGGGGACCACAGATACGCAGTATTTT
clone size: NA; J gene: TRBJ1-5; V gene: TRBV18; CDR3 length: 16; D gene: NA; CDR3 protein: CASSPLGLGSNQPQHF; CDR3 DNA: TGTGCCAGCTCACCCCTAGGACTGGGGAGCAATCAGCCCCAGCATTTT
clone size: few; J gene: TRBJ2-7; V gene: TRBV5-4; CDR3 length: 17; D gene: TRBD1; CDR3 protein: CASSRWTGGIVVYEQYF; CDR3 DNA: TGTGCCAGCAGCCGCTGGACAGGGGGCATTGTGGTCTACGAGCAGTACTTC
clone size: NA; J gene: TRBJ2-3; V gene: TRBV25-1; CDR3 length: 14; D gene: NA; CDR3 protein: CASSEPRPRSPQYF; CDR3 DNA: TGTGCCAGCAGTGAACCCCGTCCGAGGAGCCCGCAGTATTTT
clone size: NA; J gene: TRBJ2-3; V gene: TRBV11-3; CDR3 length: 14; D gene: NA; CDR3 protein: CASSLAETTDTQYF; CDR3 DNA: TGTGCCAGCAGCTTAGCGGAGACTACAGATACGCAGTATTTT
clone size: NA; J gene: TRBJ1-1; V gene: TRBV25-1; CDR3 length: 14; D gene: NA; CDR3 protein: CASSDWGKNTEAFF; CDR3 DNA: TGTGCCAGCAGTGACTGGGGCAAAAACACTGAAGCTTTCTTT
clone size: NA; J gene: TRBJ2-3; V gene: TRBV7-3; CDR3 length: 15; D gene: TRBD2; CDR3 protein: CASRLAGGITDTQYF; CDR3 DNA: TGTGCCAGCAGGTTAGCGGGAGGCATCACAGATACGCAGTATTTT
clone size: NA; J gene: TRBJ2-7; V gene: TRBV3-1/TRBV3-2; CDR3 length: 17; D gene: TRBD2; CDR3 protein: CASSQVEGLAGSYEQYF; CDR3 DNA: TGTGCCAGCAGCCAAGTTGAAGGACTAGCGGGATCCTACGAGCAGTACTTC
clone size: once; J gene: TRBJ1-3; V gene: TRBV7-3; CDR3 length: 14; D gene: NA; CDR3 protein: CASSLSRSGNTIYF; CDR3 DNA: TGTGCCAGCAGCTTAAGTCGCTCTGGAAACACCATATATTTT
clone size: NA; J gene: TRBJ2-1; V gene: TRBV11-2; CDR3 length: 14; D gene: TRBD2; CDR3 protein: CASSPRTSWNEQFF; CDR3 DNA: TGTGCCAGCAGCCCACGGACTAGCTGGAATGAGCAGTTCTTC
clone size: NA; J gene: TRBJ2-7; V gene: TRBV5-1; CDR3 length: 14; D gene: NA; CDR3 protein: CASSLDSSNTGQYF; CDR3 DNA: TGCGCCAGCAGCTTGGACAGTTCCAATACTGGGCAGTACTTC
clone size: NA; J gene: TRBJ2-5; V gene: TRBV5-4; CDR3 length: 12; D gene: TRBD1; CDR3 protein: CATWTGPETQYF; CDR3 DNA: TGTGCCACTTGGACAGGGCCAGAGACCCAGTACTTC
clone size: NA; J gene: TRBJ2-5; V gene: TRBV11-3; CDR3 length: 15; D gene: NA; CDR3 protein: CASSLGGGGLETQYF; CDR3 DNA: TGTGCCAGCAGCTTAGGTGGCGGAGGGTTAGAGACCCAGTACTTC
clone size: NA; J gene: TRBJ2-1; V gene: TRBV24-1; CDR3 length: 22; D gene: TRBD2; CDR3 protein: CATSDSSGGTSDATSSYNEQFF; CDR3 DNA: TGTGCCACCAGTGATTCCTCTGGGGGGACTAGCGATGCGACGAGCTCCTACAATGAGCAGTTCTTC
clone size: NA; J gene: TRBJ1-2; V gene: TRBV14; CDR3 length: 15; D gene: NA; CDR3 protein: CASSRLTAGNYGYTF; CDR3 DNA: TGTGCCAGCAGCCGATTAACCGCGGGTAACTATGGCTACACCTTC
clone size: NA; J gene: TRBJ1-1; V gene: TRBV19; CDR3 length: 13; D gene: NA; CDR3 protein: CASRAGAGTEAFF; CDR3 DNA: TGTGCCAGTAGGGCGGGCGCCGGGACTGAAGCTTTCTTT